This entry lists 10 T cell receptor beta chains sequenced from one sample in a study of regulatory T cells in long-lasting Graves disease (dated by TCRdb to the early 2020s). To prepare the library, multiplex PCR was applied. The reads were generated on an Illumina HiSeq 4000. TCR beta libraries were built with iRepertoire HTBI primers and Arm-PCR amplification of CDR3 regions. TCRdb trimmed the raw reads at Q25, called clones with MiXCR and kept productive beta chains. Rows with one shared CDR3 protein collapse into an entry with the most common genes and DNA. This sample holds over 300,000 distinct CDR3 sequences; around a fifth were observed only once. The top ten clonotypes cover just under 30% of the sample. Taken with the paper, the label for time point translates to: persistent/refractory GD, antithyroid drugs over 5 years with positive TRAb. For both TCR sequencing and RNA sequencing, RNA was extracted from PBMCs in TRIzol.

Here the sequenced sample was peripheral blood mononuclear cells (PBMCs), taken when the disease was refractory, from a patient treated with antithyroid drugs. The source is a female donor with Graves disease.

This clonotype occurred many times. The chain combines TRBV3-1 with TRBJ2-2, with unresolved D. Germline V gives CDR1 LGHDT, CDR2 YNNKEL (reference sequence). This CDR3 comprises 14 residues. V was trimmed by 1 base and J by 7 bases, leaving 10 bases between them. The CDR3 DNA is TGTGCCAGCAGCCAAGGCGTGGGCAGCGGGGAGCTGTTTTTT. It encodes CASSQGVGSGELFF.

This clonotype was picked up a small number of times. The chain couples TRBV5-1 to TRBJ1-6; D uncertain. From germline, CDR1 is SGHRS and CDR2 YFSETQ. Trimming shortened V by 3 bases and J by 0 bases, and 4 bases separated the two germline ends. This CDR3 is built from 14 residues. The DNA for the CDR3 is TGCGCCAGCAGCTACCGCTCCTATAATTCACCCCTCCACTTT. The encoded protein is CASSYRSYNSPLHF. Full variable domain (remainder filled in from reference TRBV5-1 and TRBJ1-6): KAGVTQTPRYLIKTRGQQVTLSCSPISGHRSVSWYQQTPGQGLQFLFEYFSETQRNKGNFPGRFSGRQFSNSRSEMNVSTLELGDSALYLCASSYRSYNSPLHFGNGTRLTVT.

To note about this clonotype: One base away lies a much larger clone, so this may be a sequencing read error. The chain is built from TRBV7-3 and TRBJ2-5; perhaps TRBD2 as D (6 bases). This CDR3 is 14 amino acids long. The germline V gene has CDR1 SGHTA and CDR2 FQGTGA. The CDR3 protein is CASSPNGGVETRYF. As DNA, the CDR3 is TGTGCCAGCAGCCCAAACGGGGGAGTCGAGACCCGGTACTTC.

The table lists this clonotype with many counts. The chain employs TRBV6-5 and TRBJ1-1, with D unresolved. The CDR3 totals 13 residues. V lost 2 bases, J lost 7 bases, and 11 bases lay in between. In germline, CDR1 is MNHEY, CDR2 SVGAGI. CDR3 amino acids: CASSYREGREAFF. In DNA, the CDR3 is TGTGCCAGCAGTTACCGTGAGGGCCGTGAAGCTTTCTTT.

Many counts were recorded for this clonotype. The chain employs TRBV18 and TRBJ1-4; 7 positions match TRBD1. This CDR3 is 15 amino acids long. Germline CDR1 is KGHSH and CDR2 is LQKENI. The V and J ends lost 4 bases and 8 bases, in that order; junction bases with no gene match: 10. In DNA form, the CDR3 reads TGTGCCAGCTCACAGACGACAGGGACTGGGGAAAAACTGTTTTTT. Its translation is CASSQTTGTGEKLFF.

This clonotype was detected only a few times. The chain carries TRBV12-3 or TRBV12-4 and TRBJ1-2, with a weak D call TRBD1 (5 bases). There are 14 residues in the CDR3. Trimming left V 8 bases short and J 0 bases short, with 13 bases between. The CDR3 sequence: CASRGVFSNYGYTF. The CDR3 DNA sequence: TGTGCCAGCCGGGGGGTTTTTTCTAACTATGGCTACACCTTC.

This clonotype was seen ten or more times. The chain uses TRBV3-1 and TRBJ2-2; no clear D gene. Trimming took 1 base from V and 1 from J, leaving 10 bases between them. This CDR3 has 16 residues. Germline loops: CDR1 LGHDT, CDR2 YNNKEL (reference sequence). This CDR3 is CASSQVRPVNTGELFF. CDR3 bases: TGTGCCAGCAGCCAAGTCCGCCCAGTGAACACCGGGGAGCTGTTTTTT.

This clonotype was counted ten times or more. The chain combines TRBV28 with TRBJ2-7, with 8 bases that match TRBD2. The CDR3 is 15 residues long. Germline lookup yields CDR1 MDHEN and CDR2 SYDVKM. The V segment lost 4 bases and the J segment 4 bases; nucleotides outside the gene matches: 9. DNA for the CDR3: TGTGCCAGCAGTTCCCGCCGGCGGGGGGAATACGAGCAGTACTTC. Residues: CASSSRRRGEYEQYF. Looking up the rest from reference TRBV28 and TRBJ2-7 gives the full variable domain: DVKVTQSSRYLVKRTGEKVFLECVQDMDHENMFWYRQDPGLGLRLIYFSYDVKMKEKGDIPEGYSVSREKKERFSLILESASTNQTSMYLCASSSRRRGEYEQYFGPGTRLTVT.

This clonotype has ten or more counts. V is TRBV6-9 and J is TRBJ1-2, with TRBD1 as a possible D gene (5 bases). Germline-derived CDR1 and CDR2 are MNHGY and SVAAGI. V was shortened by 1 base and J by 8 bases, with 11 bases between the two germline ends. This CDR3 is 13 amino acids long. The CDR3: CASSYFAGLGYTF. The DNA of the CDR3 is TGTGCCAGCAGTTATTTTGCAGGGTTAGGCTACACCTTC.

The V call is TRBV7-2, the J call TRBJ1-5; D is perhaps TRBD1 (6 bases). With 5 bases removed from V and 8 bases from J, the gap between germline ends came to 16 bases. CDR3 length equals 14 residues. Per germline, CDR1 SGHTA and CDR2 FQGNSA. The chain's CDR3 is CASSEDSSIKPQHF. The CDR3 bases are TGTGCCAGCAGCGAGGACAGCTCGATCAAGCCCCAGCATTTT.